Given below is one T cell receptor beta chain in context. Its antigen is as yet unknown. This entry comes from a study of CD8 T cells in ankylosing spondylitis. Study results and caveats: Reports of some motif variants in reactive arthritis synovial fluid and blood predate this one. Roughly eight highly homologous variants formed a TCR beta motif that appeared characteristic of ankylosing spondylitis blood.

TCRdb analysed the 5' RACE reads with MiXCR anew, one entry per CDR3 protein. The table lists around 430,000 distinct CDR3 sequences, roughly 15% of them singletons, with approximately 1% in the top ten. The sequencing sample was made of blood, either unsorted or a sorted T cell fraction (not recorded which). The sequence was collected from a male donor with ankylosing spondylitis.

This CDR3 reads CASSPQPGTGYNEQFF. The DNA for the CDR3 is TGCGCCAGCAGCCCTCAGCCCGGGACAGGGTACAATGAGCAGTTCTTC. The V call is TRBV4-1, the J call TRBJ2-1; 9 bases line up with TRBD1. CDR1 and CDR2 (germline): MGHRA, YSYEKL. The ends lost 4 bases at V and 4 bases at J; junction bases unmatched: 8. The CDR3 extends over 16 amino acids.